This TCR beta chain was identified during a study of blood T cell repertoires in COVID-19. Study information: T cells, B-cell-depleted T cells, or PBMCs provided the cDNA or gDNA that served as material.

With V trimmed by 1 base and J by 3 bases, 5 bases remained unmatched. The CDR3 covers 16 residues. Germline V gene lookup returns CDR1 LGHDT and CDR2 YNNKEL (reference sequence). This clone was detected a few times. How the authors handled the data: Reference gene primer amplification gave nucleated cell count estimates. Here immunoSEQ multiplex PCR was the method, and the copy in TCRdb shows in-frame clones only, minus some. Clone size and the V and J calls come from that table; the DNA yielded D and trimming. The sample has approximately 210,000 clones, 70% to 90% seen once. The sample was peripheral blood. The sequence was obtained from a woman aged 40-49 years with acute or convalescent COVID-19. The chain uses TRBV3-1 (or the pseudogene TRBV3-2) and TRBJ1-3; TRBD1 agrees at 8 bases. The CDR3 spells CASSQVPRGHGNTIYF. The CDR3 coding sequence is TGTGCCAGCAGCCAAGTTCCCAGGGGGCATGGAAACACCATATATTTT.